The subject of this entry is one T cell receptor beta chain. Its cognate antigen is unknown. No fewer than 7 million PBMCs went into each sample. Between the trimmed V and J ends, which lost 3 bases and 5 bases, there was a span of 22 bases. This CDR3 comprises 17 residues. CDR1 and CDR2 from the germline V gene are SGHAT and FQNNGV. The data were taken from a study of blood T cells in healthy people across ages. Through a sample-barcoded 5' primer and a J-beta primer mix, a second PCR was run for 7 to 11 cycles. The template-switch adaptor was a 5' adaptor with 12 random nucleotides. It tagged each cDNA molecule. Every individual sample yielded 2.5 million or more paired-end reads (each containing CDR3). From the 5' RACE reads, TCRdb called clonotypes with MiXCR, one entry per CDR3 protein. The sample shows 890,000 or so distinct CDR3 sequences, around 68% of them seen only once. The study's findings and limits: Age brought a roughly linear fall in TCR beta diversity measured per million T cells.

This TCR came from a man younger than 40 in good health. Sequenced input: blood. The chain is built from TRBV11-2 and TRBJ2-5; possibly TRBD1 or TRBD2 for D (6 bases each). CDR3 residues: CASSLEKRGPGRETQYF. Here the CDR3 DNA reads TGTGCCAGCAGCTTGGAAAAACGGGGGCCTGGACGGGAGACCCAGTACTTC. The full variable domain, its missing parts supplied by reference TRBV11-2 and TRBJ2-5, is EAGVAQSPRYKIIEKRQSVAFWCNPISGHATLYWYQQILGQGPKLLIQFQNNGVVDDSQLPKDRFSAERLKGVDSTLKIQPAKLEDSAVYLCASSLEKRGPGRETQYFGPGTRLLVL.